These 6 T cell receptor beta chains were all obtained from the same sample, sequenced in a study of T cell responses to AZD1222 COVID-19 vaccine. Sequenced by immunoSEQ multiplex PCR; TCRdb stores in-frame clones only, minus some. The table records more than 110,000 clones, 70% to 90% of them present only once. The sample here was peripheral blood, taken on day 0 of AZD1222 vaccination. These receptors were collected from an adult in good health.

The chain uses TRBV29-1 and TRBJ1-3; D unresolved. CDR1 and CDR2 from the germline V gene are SQVTM and ANQGSEA. V gave up 3 bases and J gave up 4 bases, with 10 bases separating them. CDR3 length equals 13 residues. For the CDR3, the DNA is TGCAGCGTTGAGGTCGGCGGGGGAAACACCATATATTTT. Translation: CSVEVGGGNTIYF.

The chain has TRBV6-5 and TRBJ1-1; 8 positions match TRBD1. The V and J ends lost 5 bases and 1 base, in that order; junction bases with no gene match: 6. Germline assignment: CDR1 MNHEY and CDR2 SVGAGI. This CDR3 has 15 amino acids. The CDR3 here is CASSRAGTGNTEAFF. For the CDR3, the DNA is TGTGCCAGCAGTCGCGCCGGGACAGGGAACACTGAAGCTTTCTTT.

The V and J genes are TRBV5-4 and TRBJ1-3; perhaps TRBD1 as D (5 bases). Germline CDR1 SGHNT, CDR2 YYREEE (reference sequence). CDR3 length: 14 amino acids. V lost 4 bases and J 1 base, leaving 9 bases between the germline ends. CDR3 in DNA: TGTGCCAGCAGCATGGGACGATCTGGAAACACCATATATTTT. Protein: CASSMGRSGNTIYF. The full variable domain, in which reference TRBV5-4 and TRBJ1-3 provide the parts outside the CDR3, is ETGVTQSPTHLIKTRGQQVTLRCSSQSGHNTVSWYQQALGQGPQFIFQYYREEENGRGNFPPRFSGLQFPNYSSELNVNALELDDSALYLCASSMGRSGNTIYFGEGSWLTVV.

This sequence joins TRBV6-5 and TRBJ2-3, with unresolved D. The CDR3 extends over 13 amino acids. With 7 bases removed from V and 0 bases from J, the gap between germline ends came to 8 bases. Germline-derived CDR1 and CDR2 are MNHEY and SVGAGI. The CDR3 spells CASTLRSTDTQYF. CDR3 nucleotide sequence: TGTGCCAGCACCCTACGGAGCACAGATACGCAGTATTTT.

The chain is built from TRBV10-3 and TRBJ1-2; D might be TRBD1 (6 bases). The CDR3 sequence is 13 residues long. Per germline, CDR1 ENHRY and CDR2 SYGVKD. The germline V and J ends were trimmed by 3 bases and 8 bases, with 13 bases remaining between them. The CDR3 DNA follows: TGTGCCATCAGTGACGACAGGAATCGGGGCTACACCTTC. This encodes CAISDDRNRGYTF.

The chain couples TRBV2 to TRBJ1-5; 9 nucleotides match TRBD1. Per germline, CDR1 SNHLY and CDR2 FYNNEI. This CDR3 region has 14 residues. With V trimmed by 6 bases and J by 7 bases, 7 bases remained unmatched. The CDR3 sequence: CASSGTGNGQPQHF. The DNA for the CDR3 is TGTGCCAGCAGCGGGACAGGGAATGGACAGCCCCAGCATTTT.